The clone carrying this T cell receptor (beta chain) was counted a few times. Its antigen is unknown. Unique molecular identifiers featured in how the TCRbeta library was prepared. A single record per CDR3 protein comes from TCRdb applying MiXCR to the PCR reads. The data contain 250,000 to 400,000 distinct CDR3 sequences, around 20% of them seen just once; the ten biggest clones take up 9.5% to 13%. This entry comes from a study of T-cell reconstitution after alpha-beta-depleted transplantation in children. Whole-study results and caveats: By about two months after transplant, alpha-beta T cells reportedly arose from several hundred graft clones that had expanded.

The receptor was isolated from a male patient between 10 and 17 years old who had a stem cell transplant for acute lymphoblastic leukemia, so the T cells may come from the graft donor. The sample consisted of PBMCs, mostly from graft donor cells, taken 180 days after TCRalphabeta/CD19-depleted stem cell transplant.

CDR3 bases: TGTGCCAGCAGCTTACTTCCGGGAGTATTAGCAGATACGCAGTATTTT. Its translation is CASSLLPGVLADTQYF. The genes are TRBV7-7 and TRBJ2-3, with a tentative D call TRBD2 (6 bases). CDR1 is SSHAT and CDR2 is FNYEAQ in the germline V gene (reference sequence). This CDR3 has 16 amino acids. The germline V and J ends were trimmed by 2 bases and 4 bases, with 16 bases remaining between them.